This T cell receptor (beta chain) was profiled in a study of blood T cell repertoires in COVID-19. Study in general: T cells, B-cell-depleted T cells, or PBMCs supplied cDNA or gDNA.

This clone has just one count. Trimming left V 9 bases short and J 6 bases short, with 18 bases between. This CDR3 spans 14 amino acids. Looked up from germline, CDR1 is MNHEY and CDR2 is SVGAGI. Data came from immunoSEQ multiplex PCR; TCRdb stores just in-frame clones and leaves some out. The sample lists approximately 290,000 clones, roughly nine tenths occurring once. The sequence was collected from a man between 18 and 35 years old with active or convalescent COVID-19. The V gene is TRBV6-5, the J gene TRBJ1-5; D ambiguous. Sequencing was carried out using peripheral blood. The DNA for the CDR3 is TGTGCCAGTCGTTCCCATTCTGGGAGTCAGCCCCAGCATTTT. Its translation is CASRSHSGSQPQHF.